The 30 T cell receptor beta chains in this list originate from one sample, sequenced in a study of T cell repertoires in cytomegalovirus infection. TCRdb ran MiXCR on the reads and lists one entry per CDR3 protein. The sample consists of 200,000 or so distinct CDR3 sequences, roughly 30% of them appearing once. Sequencing was done on a sample of PBMCs. The receptors stem from a human donor in good health (CMV status not recorded). Some clones in this sample may be carry-over from other donors' samples.

This clonotype was detected only a few times. The chain couples TRBV30 to TRBJ1-1; D not certain. The CDR3 consists of 13 residues. CDR1 GTSNPN and CDR2 SVGIG come from the germline V gene (reference sequence). The V end was cut by 2 bases, the J end by 1 base, with 8 bases between. The CDR3: CAWSPARNTEAFF. The CDR3, as DNA: TGTGCCTGGAGTCCCGCCAGGAACACTGAAGCTTTCTTT.

The chain couples TRBV20-1 to TRBJ2-3; D is possibly TRBD1 or TRBD2 (5 bases each). The V and J ends lost 1 base and 5 bases respectively, with 16 bases between them. Germline V gene lookup returns CDR1 DFQATT and CDR2 SNEGSKA (reference sequence). The CDR3 length is 15 residues. CDR3 DNA: TGCAGTGCTAGAGGAGGGGCAGAGGTGAGAGATACGCAGTATTTT. Protein product: CSARGGAEVRDTQYF.

V gene TRBV12-3 or TRBV12-4 combines with J gene TRBJ1-1; D unclear. V lost 3 bases, J lost 8 bases, and 7 bases lay in between. This CDR3 spans 11 amino acids. CDR3 amino acids: CASSLGHEAFF. DNA of the CDR3: TGTGCCAGCAGTTTGGGTCACGAAGCTTTCTTT.

The chain couples TRBV20-1 to TRBJ2-5; 11 positions match TRBD1. This CDR3 comprises 16 residues. CDR1 is DFQATT and CDR2 is SNEGSKA in the germline V gene (reference sequence). The J segment lost 4 bases and the V segment lost 1 base, leaving 8 bases of the junction unmatched. CDR3 coding DNA: TGCAGTGCTAGAGCTCCGGGACAGGGGGTCGGAGAGACCCAGTACTTC. Amino acids: CSARAPGQGVGETQYF.

The CDR3 coding sequence is TGTGCCAGCAGCTCAAGCGGGGGCATCTATACGCAGTATTTT. It translates to CASSSSGGIYTQYF. The rearrangement joins TRBV11-1 to TRBJ2-3; 8 bases line up with TRBD2. The CDR3 is made up of 14 amino acids. Germline assignment: CDR1 SGHAT and CDR2 FQDESV (reference sequence). J gave up 7 bases and V 4 bases, and 7 bases lay outside the gene matches.

This chain uses TRBV20-1 with TRBJ2-7; tentatively, D is TRBD2 (6 bases). CDR3 length equals 16 residues. Trimming stripped 4 bases from V and 0 bases from J, with 19 bases between. Germline CDR1 reads DFQATT; CDR2 reads SNEGSKA (reference sequence). The CDR3: CSATPEGGPSSYEQYF. CDR3 nucleotides: TGCAGTGCTACCCCCGAGGGAGGACCGAGCTCCTACGAGCAGTACTTC.

As for this clonotype: A much bigger clone sits one base away, suggesting this may be a read error. Given the absence of the conserved phenylalanine or tryptophan at the CDR3 end, a read error is likely. The chain employs TRBV7-8 and TRBJ1-4; D is undetermined. The germline V gene has CDR1 SGHVS and CDR2 FQNEAQ. Trimming shortened V by 1 base and J by 6 bases, and 6 bases separated the two germline ends. This CDR3 spans 13 amino acids. The CDR3 coding sequence is TGTGCCAGCAGCTTAGAGTTGGATGAAAAACTGTTTTTA. This codes for CASSLELDEKLFL.

This clonotype was seen at least ten times. V gene TRBV4-2 combines with J gene TRBJ2-7; D remains ambiguous. This CDR3 region has 14 residues. The germline CDR1 and CDR2 sequences are LGHNA and YNFKEQ. V lost 0 bases and J 8 bases, leaving 14 bases between the germline ends. CDR3 sequence (DNA): TGTGCCAGCAGCCAAGATAAGGCCGAGGAAAAGCAGTACTTC. Residues: CASSQDKAEEKQYF.

As regards this clonotype: Given a much more abundant clone one base away, this may be a read error. The chain combines TRBV7-9 with TRBJ1-6, with a possible D match to TRBD1 (5 bases). Germline CDR1 SEHNR, CDR2 FQNEAQ (reference sequence). V lost 5 bases to trimming and J lost 3 bases, with 11 bases between them. The CDR3 extends over 15 amino acids. Here the CDR3 DNA reads TGTGCCAGCAGCGGCAGACAGAGCTATAATTCACCCCTCCACTTT. This translates into CASSGRQSYNSPLHF. The full variable domain, completed using reference TRBV7-9 and TRBJ1-6, is DTGVSQNPRHKITKRGQNVTFRCDPISEHNRLYWYRQTLGQGPEFLTYFQNEAQLEKSRLLSDRFSAERPKGSFSTLEIQRTEQGDSAMYLCASSGRQSYNSPLHFGNGTRLTVT.

This clonotype came up once. The chain joins TRBV29-1 to TRBJ2-3; D is unclear. V gave up 8 bases and J gave up 0 bases, with 9 bases separating them. There are 12 residues in the CDR3. In germline, CDR1 is SQVTM, CDR2 ANQGSEA. CDR3 region: CSLRPSTDTQYF. CDR3 in DNA: TGCAGCTTGCGACCTAGCACAGATACGCAGTATTTT.

The gene calls are TRBV14 and TRBJ2-3, with D unclear. The CDR3 spans 17 residues. Trimming took off 3 bases at V and 0 bases at J, with 16 bases between the two ends. Germline V gives CDR1 SGHDN, CDR2 FVKESK. The CDR3, as DNA: TGTGCCAGCAGCCACCGCGGCGGCCGTAGTAGCACAGATACGCAGTATTTT. This encodes CASSHRGGRSSTDTQYF.

This clonotype was seen a few times. The gene calls are TRBV2 and TRBJ2-7, with 7 bases lining up with TRBD2. V lost 4 bases, J lost 7 bases, and 4 bases stayed unmatched. The CDR3 sequence is 12 residues long. Germline CDR1 SNHLY, CDR2 FYNNEI. The CDR3 protein is CASSGFSGEQYF. CDR3 DNA: TGTGCCAGCAGTGGTTTTAGCGGGGAGCAGTACTTC.

This clonotype was picked up many times. The V gene is TRBV7-6, the J gene TRBJ1-1; D is unclear. V lost 4 bases to trimming and J lost 1 base, with 10 bases between them. CDR1 SGHVS and CDR2 FNYEAQ come from the germline V gene. The CDR3 is made up of 14 amino acids. The DNA of the CDR3 is TGTGCCAGCAGCTCCGGAGGAGGGAACACTGAAGCTTTCTTT. The encoded protein is CASSSGGGNTEAFF.

There are many counts of this clonotype. This chain connects TRBV2 to TRBJ1-1, with D unclear. CDR1 is SNHLY and CDR2 is FYNNEI in the germline V gene. The CDR3 sequence is 13 residues long. Trimming took off 7 bases at V and 2 bases at J, with 11 bases between the two ends. The DNA for the CDR3 is TGTGCCAGCAAGGGCAATCCCAACACTGAAGCTTTCTTT. It specifies CASKGNPNTEAFF.

The chain uses TRBV24-1 and TRBJ2-7, with TRBD2 as a possible D gene (6 bases). Germline values: CDR1 KGHDR, CDR2 SFDVKD. The CDR3 runs to 14 residues. Trimming stripped 2 bases from V and 4 bases from J, with 11 bases between. CDR3 bases: TGTGCCACCAGTGATTCGGGCGGACTATACGAGCAGTACTTC. Translated: CATSDSGGLYEQYF.

CDR3 amino acids: CASSYMWGVTYNEQFF. The CDR3 DNA sequence: TGTGCCAGCAGTTACATGTGGGGGGTCACCTACAATGAGCAGTTCTTC. The rearrangement uses TRBV6-2 or TRBV6-3 and TRBJ2-1; possibly TRBD2 for D (6 bases). Trimming cost V 2 bases and J 2 bases, with 13 bases left between them. The CDR3 contains 16 residues. Germline CDR1 and CDR2: MNHEY and SVGEGT.

The chain is built from TRBV20-1 and TRBJ2-5; 12 nucleotides match TRBD2. Germline V lookup: CDR1 DFQATT, CDR2 SNEGSKA (reference sequence). The CDR3 extends over 13 amino acids. The CDR3 protein is CSSSGGAGETQYF. Here the CDR3 DNA reads TGCAGCTCTAGCGGGGGGGCAGGAGAGACCCAGTACTTC.

CDR3 residues: CASSQEETQYF. CDR3 bases: TGTGCCAGCAGCCAAGAGGAGACCCAGTACTTC. The V gene is TRBV3-1, the J gene TRBJ2-5; D uncertain. The V gene's germline CDR1 is LGHDT and CDR2 YNNKEL (reference sequence). V lost 0 bases to trimming and J lost 5 bases, with 1 base between them. The CDR3 is 11 amino acids.

The chain uses TRBV5-1 and TRBJ1-1; TRBD1 agrees at 8 bases. The length of the CDR3 is 16 residues. Germline loops: CDR1 SGHRS, CDR2 YFSETQ. Trimming removed 5 bases from V and 5 bases from J; junction bases left unmatched: 14. The CDR3 sequence is CASRYAYRGARTEAFF. The CDR3 bases are TGCGCCAGCAGATATGCTTACAGGGGGGCGCGTACTGAAGCTTTCTTT.

This chain joins TRBV6-2 or TRBV6-3 and TRBJ1-5; no clear D gene. Per germline, CDR1 MNHEY and CDR2 SVGEGT. The length of the CDR3 is 14 residues. V was pared by 5 bases and J by 1 base, with 9 bases between. DNA of the CDR3: TGTGCCAGCAGTGGGGTTAACAGCAATCAGCCCCAGCATTTT. Encoded protein: CASSGVNSNQPQHF.

This clonotype was observed a few times. The chain couples TRBV12-3 or TRBV12-4 to TRBJ1-2; the D gene is possibly TRBD1 (6 bases). V gave up 5 bases and J gave up 4 bases, with 14 bases separating them. The CDR3 is 14 amino acids. CDR3 in amino acids: CASSAQGGGYGYTF. The CDR3 bases are TGTGCCAGCAGTGCACAGGGAGGTGGCTATGGCTACACCTTC.

On this clonotype itself: The junction shows a germline mismatch at one end, possibly a read error. The rearrangement joins TRBV12-3 or TRBV12-4 to TRBJ1-5; D unclear. This CDR3 spans 15 amino acids. CDR3 bases: TGTGCCAGCAGTCCTACCCCGGAGTCCTCCTACCCCCAGCATTTC. This encodes CASSPTPESSYPQHF.

The chain has TRBV2 and TRBJ2-3; TRBD2 agrees at 7 bases. The CDR3 sequence is 13 residues long. Per the germline V gene, CDR1 is SNHLY and CDR2 is FYNNEI. Germline trimming cut 11 bases from V and 4 bases from J; bases unmatched to any gene: 9. The CDR3 nucleotides read TGTGCCTCAGGGAGGGAGTGGTCAGATACGCAGTATTTT. As protein: CASGREWSDTQYF.

The chain is built from TRBV12-3 or TRBV12-4 and TRBJ1-1; D is ambiguous. Trimming took 6 bases from V and 7 from J, leaving 12 bases between them. This CDR3 spans 12 amino acids. The CDR3, as DNA: TGTGCCAGCAGCCTCGGGCAGGATGAAGCTTTCTTT. Protein sequence: CASSLGQDEAFF.

The chain combines TRBV7-9 with TRBJ2-3; weak D call: TRBD1 (6 bases). The V end lost 5 bases, the J end lost 6 bases, and 15 bases lay between the germline ends. The germline V gene encodes CDR1 SEHNR and CDR2 FQNEAQ (reference sequence). The CDR3 loop spans 14 amino acids. The CDR3 DNA reads TGTGCCAGCAGCCGGTCCCGCAGGGGTGATACGCAGTATTTT. Translating it yields CASSRSRRGDTQYF.

The chain recombines TRBV7-6 with TRBJ2-3, with unresolved D. Per the germline V gene, CDR1 is SGHVS and CDR2 is FNYEAQ. V lost 5 bases to trimming and J lost 4 bases, with 10 bases between them. The length of the CDR3 is 13 residues. For the CDR3, the DNA is TGTGCCAGCAGCCCCCTGCACGCAGATACGCAGTATTTT. Protein sequence: CASSPLHADTQYF.

The chain has TRBV6-6 and TRBJ2-3; 9 bases are shared with TRBD1. Germline CDR1 and CDR2: MNHNY and SVGAGI (reference sequence). The V segment lost 7 bases and the J segment 0 bases; nucleotides outside the gene matches: 2. This CDR3 has 14 residues. The DNA of the CDR3 is TGTGCCAGCACGGGACAGGGAAGCACAGATACGCAGTATTTT. Its protein is CASTGQGSTDTQYF.

This clonotype was picked up a small number of times. V gene TRBV20-1 combines with J gene TRBJ2-1, with D perhaps given as TRBD1 or TRBD2 (6 bases each). The CDR3 is 12 residues long. Germline CDR1 is DFQATT and CDR2 is SNEGSKA (reference sequence). The V end lost 6 bases, the J end lost 8 bases, and 14 bases lay between the germline ends. The CDR3 region has the DNA TGCAGTGCCACGACAGGCGGGGATGAGCAGTTCTTC. Translating it yields CSATTGGDEQFF.

The chain employs TRBV27 and TRBJ1-2, with 7 bases that match TRBD1. The germline CDR1 and CDR2 sequences are MNHEY and SMNVEV (reference sequence). The CDR3 sequence is 15 residues long. V shed 10 bases, J shed 5 bases, and the junction held 16 bases outside the gene matches. Here the CDR3 DNA reads TGTGCCACTAAGGGTGGTGGGAAGGGGGCTTATGGCTACACCTTC. Translating gives CATKGGGKGAYGYTF.

Only a few counts were recorded for this clonotype. This chain connects TRBV5-1 to TRBJ2-2, with D possibly being TRBD2 (6 bases). With 4 bases removed from V and 5 bases from J, the gap between germline ends came to 15 bases. The germline V gene encodes CDR1 SGHRS and CDR2 YFSETQ. The CDR3 totals 15 residues. The CDR3 region is CASSADTGGTGELFF. CDR3 sequence (DNA): TGCGCCAGCAGCGCTGATACTGGGGGGACCGGGGAGCTGTTTTTT.